Below are 18 T cell receptor beta chains sequenced from a single sample in a study of shared clonotypes between healthy human individuals (dated by TCRdb to 2019 to 2021). The library was built by means of the immunoSEQ multiplex PCR assay. Entries here come from immuneACCESS through TCRdb and include only in-frame sequences with V and J called. Some clones fail to appear in such tables; in the studies checked, an unresolved V gene covers under half of the shortfall, and the cause of the remainder is unknown. This sample comprises approximately 500,000 clones, about 95% of them detected only once. Clones ranked in the top ten supply about 0.064% of the sample. The sample taken for sequencing was naive CD4+ T cells sorted from blood. The sample's cell subset or site label, in plain terms: CD45RA+ positively selected. Source of these receptors: a woman aged 25-40 years in good health.

The gene calls are TRBV19 and TRBJ1-5, with unresolved D. The CDR3 totals 15 residues. Germline values: CDR1 LNHDA, CDR2 SQIVND (reference sequence). Trimming took 3 bases from V and 9 from J, leaving 18 bases between them. For the CDR3, the DNA is TGTGCCAGTAGTATGGAACAGCAGAACATCGGGCCCCAGCATTTT. Translating gives CASSMEQQNIGPQHF.

The chain is built from TRBV25-1 and TRBJ2-5; the match to TRBD1 covers 9 bases. V shed 5 bases, J shed 0 bases, and the junction held 10 bases outside the gene matches. CDR1 MGHDK and CDR2 SYGVNS come from the germline V gene. The CDR3 loop spans 17 amino acids. The CDR3 bases are TGTGCCAGCAGTCCTTCAAAGGGACAGGGATACCAAGAGACCCAGTACTTC. It encodes CASSPSKGQGYQETQYF.

V gene TRBV18 combines with J gene TRBJ2-1; D remains unclear. Germline CDR1 KGHSH, CDR2 LQKENI. The CDR3 runs 12 residues. Trimming removed 2 bases at V and 9 bases at J, with 8 bases between. The CDR3 DNA sequence: TGTGCCAGCTCACCATTGTCTGGTGAGCAGTTCTTC. Its protein is CASSPLSGEQFF.

This chain uses TRBV27 with TRBJ1-1; 7 bases agree with TRBD1. Germline CDR1 reads MNHEY; CDR2 reads SMNVEV (reference sequence). Losses at the gene ends were 5 bases for V and 5 bases for J; bases not matched to a gene: 8. The CDR3 contains 14 residues. Here the CDR3 DNA reads TGTGCCAGCAGTAGACAGGGACGACAAACTGAAGCTTTCTTT. Translating gives CASSRQGRQTEAFF.

The chain employs TRBV6-1 and TRBJ2-7, with 11 bases matching TRBD1. In germline, CDR1 is MNHNS, CDR2 SASEGT. Unmatched junction bases numbered 8, after V lost 7 bases and J lost 6 bases. This CDR3 contains 14 residues. CDR3 DNA sequence: TGTGCCAGCAACGGACAGGGGGCAATTGGCGAGCAGTACTTC. Translating it yields CASNGQGAIGEQYF.

This chain uses TRBV7-8 with TRBJ2-7; D is possibly TRBD1 (6 bases). V was pared by 5 bases and J by 3 bases, with 14 bases between. From germline, CDR1 is SGHVS and CDR2 FQNEAQ. CDR3 size: 14 residues. Here the CDR3 DNA reads TGTGCCAGCAGCGCCCAAGACAGGCGCTACGAGCAGTACTTC. It translates to CASSAQDRRYEQYF.

This clone was observed once. The chain uses TRBV7-9 and TRBJ1-2, with 7 bases that match TRBD1. Germline V gives CDR1 SEHNR, CDR2 FQNEAQ (reference sequence). The CDR3 contains 14 residues. V was pared by 3 bases and J by 13 bases, with 14 bases of the junction left unmatched. The CDR3 protein is CASSLNTAEGAVTF. CDR3 coding DNA: TGTGCCAGCAGCTTGAATACCGCAGAGGGGGCGGTCACCTTC.

The CDR3 coding sequence is TGTGCCATCAGTCCAGCCCCGGGAGGGGCCTACAATGAGCAGTTCTTC. Translated, it gives CAISPAPGGAYNEQFF. The rearrangement joins TRBV10-3 to TRBJ2-1; 8 positions match TRBD2. V dropped 5 bases and J dropped 2; count of bases not matched to a gene: 8. The CDR3 spans 16 residues. Germline loops: CDR1 ENHRY, CDR2 SYGVKD.

Note on this clone: The sample has other DNA sequences that encode this CDR3 too. The chain couples TRBV5-1 to TRBJ2-5; no clear D gene. Trimming removed 2 bases at V and 3 bases at J, with 2 bases between. Germline V gene lookup returns CDR1 SGHRS and CDR2 YFSETQ. This CDR3 region has 11 residues. The CDR3 nucleotides are TGCGCCAGCAGCTTCGAAGAGACCCAGTACTTC. It codes for CASSFEETQYF.

This sequence joins TRBV7-9 and TRBJ2-3, with D perhaps matching TRBD2 (5 bases). Trimming removed 5 bases at V and 2 bases at J, with 11 bases between. The CDR3 is made up of 14 amino acids. The germline gives CDR1 SEHNR, CDR2 FQNEAQ (reference sequence). The CDR3 region has the DNA TGTGCCAGCAGCCCGGCCCGGGACACAGATACGCAGTATTTT. Amino acid sequence: CASSPARDTDTQYF.

The rearrangement uses TRBV5-1 and TRBJ1-2, with D tentatively TRBD1 (6 bases). Germline values: CDR1 SGHRS, CDR2 YFSETQ. CDR3 length: 12 amino acids. The germline V and J ends were trimmed by 2 bases and 6 bases, with 8 bases remaining between them. CDR3 amino acids: CASSFQGNGYTF. The DNA for the CDR3 is TGCGCCAGCAGCTTTCAGGGGAATGGCTACACCTTC.

The CDR3 nucleotides are TGCGCCAGCAGATCTACAGGGGGCATCTATGGCTACACCTTC. This sequence encodes CASRSTGGIYGYTF. V is TRBV5-1 and J is TRBJ1-2; 9 bases are shared with TRBD1. The germline gives CDR1 SGHRS, CDR2 YFSETQ. V shed 5 bases, J shed 4 bases, and the junction held 6 bases outside the gene matches. The CDR3 contains 14 residues.

CDR3 region: CASGANYGYTF. As DNA, the CDR3 is TGTGCCAGTGGGGCTAACTATGGCTACACCTTC. The chain carries TRBV28 and TRBJ1-2; D is ambiguous. V shed 9 bases and J shed 0 bases, with 5 bases lying between them. The CDR3 covers 11 residues. Germline CDR1 and CDR2: MDHEN and SYDVKM.

The CDR3 DNA reads as TGTGCCAGCAGTTTAGGACAGGGAACAAGCTACGAGCAGTACTTC. It is translated as CASSLGQGTSYEQYF. The V gene is TRBV28, the J gene TRBJ2-7; 8 bases map to TRBD1. The J segment lost 3 bases and the V segment lost 2 bases, leaving 6 bases of the junction unmatched. CDR3 length equals 15 residues. Per germline, CDR1 MDHEN and CDR2 SYDVKM.

The chain has TRBV11-2 and TRBJ2-7; 8 bases line up with TRBD1. Trimming cost V 3 bases and J 4 bases; bases outside gene matches: 5. CDR3 length equals 14 residues. The germline V gene has CDR1 SGHAT and CDR2 FQNNGV. CDR3 loop: CASSFPGGAYEQYF. The CDR3 DNA follows: TGTGCCAGCAGCTTCCCAGGGGGCGCGTACGAGCAGTACTTC.

The gene calls are TRBV4-1 and TRBJ1-1; 9 bases line up with TRBD1. This CDR3 comprises 17 residues. CDR1 is MGHRA and CDR2 is YSYEKL in the germline V gene. V was clipped by 3 bases and J by 5 bases; unmatched bases: 13. CDR3: CASSHPTGTGWDTEAFF. In nucleotides, the CDR3 is TGCGCCAGCAGCCACCCTACCGGGACAGGGTGGGATACTGAAGCTTTCTTT.

The genes are TRBV5-1 and TRBJ2-5; 13 bases are a match to TRBD2. V was pared by 2 bases and J by 9 bases, with 22 bases of the junction left unmatched. Germline V gene lookup returns CDR1 SGHRS and CDR2 YFSETQ. The CDR3 runs 20 residues. The CDR3 here is CASSFAETSGRPYFVSAQYF. The CDR3 nucleotides are TGCGCCAGCAGCTTCGCGGAGACTAGCGGGAGGCCCTACTTCGTTTCGGCCCAGTACTTC.

The chain has TRBV28 and TRBJ2-3; D may be TRBD2 (6 bases). Trimming stripped 7 bases from V and 1 base from J, with 15 bases between. The germline V gene encodes CDR1 MDHEN and CDR2 SYDVKM. The CDR3 extends over 15 amino acids. The CDR3 loop reads CASTPWGEGTDTQYF. For the CDR3, the DNA is TGTGCCAGCACCCCCTGGGGGGAGGGCACAGATACGCAGTATTTT.